Presented here are 10 T cell receptor beta chains from one specimen sequenced in a study of T cell repertoires in cytomegalovirus infection. A single record per CDR3 protein comes from TCRdb applying MiXCR to the reads. Among tens of thousands of distinct CDR3 sequences listed, around 20% were seen once. Antigens for these TCRs are unknown. Source: CD8+ T cells from cultured PBMCs, taken from culture after CMV antigen stimulation. These receptors all stem from a human donor in good health (CMV status not recorded). Some clones in this sample may be carry-over from other donors' samples.

This clonotype was detected a few times. The V and J genes are TRBV6-6 and TRBJ2-7; possible D gene TRBD1, 5 bases. CDR1 and CDR2 (germline): MNHNY, SVGAGI (reference sequence). This CDR3 is 11 amino acids long. Trimming shortened V by 10 bases and J by 0 bases, and 7 bases separated the two germline ends. This CDR3 is CATDSSYEQYF. The CDR3 region has the DNA TGTGCCACTGACAGCTCCTACGAGCAGTACTTC.

This chain connects TRBV4-3 to TRBJ2-5, with D perhaps TRBD1 or TRBD2 (6 bases each). The germline V and J ends were trimmed by 2 bases and 4 bases, with 11 bases remaining between them. Germline loops: CDR1 LGHNA, CDR2 YSLEER. CDR3 size: 14 residues. In DNA, the CDR3 is TGCGCCAGCAGCCAAATCGGGGGCCGAGAGACCCAGTACTTC. This codes for CASSQIGGRETQYF.

The chain couples TRBV7-6 to TRBJ2-5, with D perhaps being TRBD1 or TRBD2 (5 bases each). Trimming left V 5 bases short and J 6 bases short, with 19 bases between. The V gene's germline CDR1 is SGHVS and CDR2 FNYEAQ. This CDR3 spans 15 amino acids. This CDR3 reads CASSSRDPVRKTQYF. The CDR3 DNA reads as TGTGCCAGCAGCAGCCGGGACCCCGTCCGGAAGACCCAGTACTTC.

This clonotype was seen at least ten times. The V gene is TRBV6-1, the J gene TRBJ2-3; D perhaps matches TRBD1 (5 bases). The ends were cut back, 6 bases at V and 0 bases at J, with 19 bases in the middle. The CDR3 is made up of 17 amino acids. Germline CDR1 is MNHNS and CDR2 is SASEGT. The CDR3: CASSRTSRQTSTDTQYF. The CDR3, as DNA: TGTGCCAGCAGCCGAACCTCCCGACAGACTAGCACAGATACGCAGTATTTT.

This clonotype was observed a few times. The chain uses TRBV7-6 and TRBJ2-2; D is ambiguous. With 5 bases removed from V and 1 base from J, the gap between germline ends came to 11 bases. The CDR3 runs to 15 residues. Looked up from germline, CDR1 is SGHVS and CDR2 is FNYEAQ. This CDR3 is CASSPPERNTGELFF. The CDR3 nucleotides read TGTGCCAGCAGCCCCCCAGAAAGGAACACCGGGGAGCTGTTTTTT. Full variable domain (missing parts from reference TRBV7-6 and TRBJ2-2): GAGVSQSPRYKVTKRGQDVALRCDPISGHVSLYWYRQALGQGPEFLTYFNYEAQQDKSGLPNDRFSAERPEGSISTLTIQRTEQRDSAMYRCASSPPERNTGELFFGEGSRLTVL.

The table lists this clonotype with a few counts. This sequence joins TRBV27 and TRBJ1-2, with D unclear. Between the trimmed V and J ends, which lost 6 bases and 2 bases, there was a span of 4 bases. The CDR3 is 11 amino acids. CDR1 and CDR2 (germline): MNHEY, SMNVEV (reference sequence). For the CDR3, the DNA is TGTGCCAGCAGGGGCAACTATGGCTACACCTTC. Its translation: CASRGNYGYTF.

The chain combines TRBV6-2 or TRBV6-3 with TRBJ2-7; a weak D match, TRBD2 (6 bases). CDR1 and CDR2 (germline): MNHEY, SVGEGT. V lost 0 bases and J lost 0, with 9 bases in between. The CDR3 sequence is 15 residues long. CDR3: CASSYSTGGSYEQYF. Written as DNA, the CDR3 is TGTGCCAGCAGTTACTCCACCGGGGGCTCCTACGAGCAGTACTTC.

This chain links TRBV2 with TRBJ2-7, with D possibly being TRBD1 (6 bases). Trimming cost V 2 bases and J 1 base, with 12 bases left between them. The V gene's germline CDR1 is SNHLY and CDR2 FYNNEI. The CDR3 extends over 15 amino acids. The CDR3 region is CASSEYGTPSYEQYF. In DNA, the CDR3 is TGTGCCAGCAGTGAATACGGGACACCTTCCTACGAGCAGTACTTC.

The rearrangement links TRBV12-3 or TRBV12-4 to TRBJ2-7; no clear D gene. V was pared by 3 bases and J by 5 bases, with 17 bases between. The CDR3 covers 15 residues. The CDR3 DNA follows: TGTGCCAGCAGTTTTGTCGCCACGTTAGGCGACGAGCAGTACTTC. Residues: CASSFVATLGDEQYF.

This clonotype was counted a few times. The chain recombines TRBV7-3 with TRBJ2-1, with D possibly TRBD2 on 6 matching bases. Looked up from germline, CDR1 is SGHTA and CDR2 is FQGTGA. The CDR3 totals 13 residues. V lost 5 bases and J lost 8, with 13 bases in between. DNA of the CDR3: TGTGCCAGCAGCCGCGGGGCCCTCGATGAGCAGTTCTTC. Translated, it gives CASSRGALDEQFF.